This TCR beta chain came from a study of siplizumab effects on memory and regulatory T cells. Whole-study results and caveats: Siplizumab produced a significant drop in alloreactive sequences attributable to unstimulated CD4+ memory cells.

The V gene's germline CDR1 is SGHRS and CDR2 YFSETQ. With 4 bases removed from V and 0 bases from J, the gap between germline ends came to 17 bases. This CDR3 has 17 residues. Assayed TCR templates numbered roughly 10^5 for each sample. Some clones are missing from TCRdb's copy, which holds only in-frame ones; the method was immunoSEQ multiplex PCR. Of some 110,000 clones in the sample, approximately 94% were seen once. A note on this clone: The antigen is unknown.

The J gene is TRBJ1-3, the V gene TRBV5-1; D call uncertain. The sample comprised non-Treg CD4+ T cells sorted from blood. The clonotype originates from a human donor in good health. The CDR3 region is CASSISLTSSSGNTIYF. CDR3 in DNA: TGCGCCAGCAGCATATCACTGACATCGAGCTCTGGAAACACCATATATTTT.